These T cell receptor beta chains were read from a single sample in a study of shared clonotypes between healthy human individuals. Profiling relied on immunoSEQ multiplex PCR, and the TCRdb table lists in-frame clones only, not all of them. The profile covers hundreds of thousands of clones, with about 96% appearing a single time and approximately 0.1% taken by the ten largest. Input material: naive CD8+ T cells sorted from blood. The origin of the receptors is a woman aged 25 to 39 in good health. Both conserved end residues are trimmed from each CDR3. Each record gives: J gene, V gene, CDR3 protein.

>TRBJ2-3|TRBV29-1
SVEGTIRNTDTQY
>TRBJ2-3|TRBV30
AYSSGSGTDTQY
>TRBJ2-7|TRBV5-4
ASSLRLAGEEQY
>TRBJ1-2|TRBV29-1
SVRQGGYGYT
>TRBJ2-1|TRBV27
ASSAEPGLMYNEQF
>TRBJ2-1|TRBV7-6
ASRLDAGSSYNEQF
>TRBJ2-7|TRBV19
ATSTLFGEPQY
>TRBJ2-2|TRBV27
ASSLTGELF
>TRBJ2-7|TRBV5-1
ASSLEGQGGNEQY
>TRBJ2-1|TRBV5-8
ASSLVTGTHYNEQF
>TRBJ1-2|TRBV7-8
ASSLAMDRLV
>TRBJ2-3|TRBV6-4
ASSDSPRTSGITDTQY
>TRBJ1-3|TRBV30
AWRDSSGNTIY
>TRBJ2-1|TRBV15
ATSRDVVLAGAFYNEQF
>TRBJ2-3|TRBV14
ASSHSGQGVDTQY
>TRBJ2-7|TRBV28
ASRPEGDRSYEQY
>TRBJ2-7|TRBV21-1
ASSKEGRVGEQY
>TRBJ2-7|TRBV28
ASSLISAECEQY
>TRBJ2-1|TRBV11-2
ASSYMATEQF
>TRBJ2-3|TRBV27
ASSLLGLAGDATQY
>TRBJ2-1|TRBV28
ASSSWKGRDSYNEQF
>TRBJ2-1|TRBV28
ATQGQSSYNEQF
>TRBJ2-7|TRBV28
ASSLGLAAPYEQY
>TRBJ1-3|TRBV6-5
ASTSLQGIGDTIY
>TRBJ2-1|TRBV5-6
ASSLTVGSYNEQF
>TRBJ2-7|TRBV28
ASSLNSYEQY
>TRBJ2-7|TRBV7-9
ASGNSGSQSLREQY
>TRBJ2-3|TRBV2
ASGIGVGTDTQY
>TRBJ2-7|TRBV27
ASSLGSSGRYEQY
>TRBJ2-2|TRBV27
ASSSDRDGELF
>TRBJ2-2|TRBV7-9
ASSPGLRWPGELF
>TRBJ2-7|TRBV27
ASSLSWGNEQY
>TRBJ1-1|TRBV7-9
ASSSVPGQGLMNTEAF
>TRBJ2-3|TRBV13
ASSSWTSGSPGTQY
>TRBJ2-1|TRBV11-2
ASSLVPTTDEQF
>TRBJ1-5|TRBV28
ASSLSYPGQPQH
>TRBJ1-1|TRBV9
ASSTIRGTGTEAF
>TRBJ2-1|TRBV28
ASSLRASGRNEQF
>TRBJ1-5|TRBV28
ASRAMVWVGSNQPQH
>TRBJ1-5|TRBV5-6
ASSLGQGREPQH
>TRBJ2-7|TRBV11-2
ASSLELSLYEQY
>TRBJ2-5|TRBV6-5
ASRTIRTRETQY
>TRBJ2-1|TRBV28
ASRQGADEQF
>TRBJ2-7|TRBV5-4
ASSLGRYAYEQY
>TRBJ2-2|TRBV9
ASSPRGGGESGELF
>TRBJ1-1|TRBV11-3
ASSEGDTEAF
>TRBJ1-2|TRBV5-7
ASSTGSDYGYT
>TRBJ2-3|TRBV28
ASSPIATGRSTDTQY
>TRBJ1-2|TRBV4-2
ASSQVGQGWFDGYT
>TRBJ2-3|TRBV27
ASSWGTSNTDTQY
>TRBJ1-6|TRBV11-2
ASSLGAAYSPLH
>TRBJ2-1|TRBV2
ASSGDNRREQF